Following are 10 T cell receptor beta chains from one sample sequenced in a study of Ad26.COV2.S vaccination and SARS-CoV-2 variants. Regarding treatment: roughly 20 received Ad26.COV2.S at low or high dose, single or two shots; a few received placebo; per-sample allocation not given. At day 63 after the first vaccine or placebo injection, samples were drawn. The repertoire was sequenced with immunoSEQ multiplex PCR; TCRdb's copy has only in-frame clones and lacks some. The sample has over 300,000 clones, about four fifths seen once. The sample here was peripheral blood, taken in a trial of Ad26.COV2.S vaccine versus placebo. These receptors all stem from a person aged 18-65 years who received the Ad26.COV2.S COVID-19 vaccine or a placebo.

A single count supports this clone. The chain joins TRBV7-2 to TRBJ2-1; 10 nucleotides agree with TRBD2. V trimming: 1 base; J trimming: 6 bases; junction bases outside the gene matches: 6. The CDR3 length is 16 residues. Germline-derived CDR1 and CDR2 are SGHTA and FQGNSA. The chain's CDR3 is CASSLGYLAGANEQFF. The CDR3 DNA sequence: TGTGCCAGCAGCTTAGGATACCTAGCGGGAGCCAATGAGCAGTTCTTC.

This clone was observed a few times. The CDR3 DNA sequence: TGTGCCAGTAGTATCGGAAGTTTCCCCAATCAGCCCCAGCATTTT. Its translation: CASSIGSFPNQPQHF. The rearrangement uses TRBV19 and TRBJ1-5; D remains unclear. The V end was cut by 3 bases, the J end by 3 bases, with 12 bases between. Germline lookup yields CDR1 LNHDA and CDR2 SQIVND (reference sequence). The CDR3 is made up of 15 amino acids.

A single count supports this clone. The rearrangement uses TRBV9 and TRBJ1-2, with TRBD1 matching over 7 bases. The trim removed 8 bases at V and 8 bases at J, leaving 9 bases unmatched. Germline V gives CDR1 SGDLS, CDR2 YYNGEE. This CDR3 spans 12 amino acids. CDR3 sequence (DNA): TGTGCCAGTGTGGGGACAGCCATCGGCTACACCTTC. Its protein product is CASVGTAIGYTF.

This clone was found a few times. V and J are TRBV19 and TRBJ1-5; D gene unclear. Trimming stripped 3 bases from V and 12 bases from J, with 9 bases between. The germline V gene has CDR1 LNHDA and CDR2 SQIVND (reference sequence). The CDR3 runs to 11 residues. The CDR3 sequence: CASSMARVQHF. The CDR3 DNA reads as TGTGCCAGTAGTATGGCGAGGGTCCAGCATTTT.

The chain is built from TRBV4-3 and TRBJ2-1; D gene uncertain. This CDR3 is 14 amino acids long. Per the germline V gene, CDR1 is LGHNA and CDR2 is YSLEER. Trimming shortened V by 4 bases and J by 7 bases, and 14 bases separated the two germline ends. The CDR3 DNA follows: TGCGCCAGCAGCCCCACGATCTCGAGGAATGAGCAGTTCTTC. Residues: CASSPTISRNEQFF.

The genes are TRBV6-2 or TRBV6-3 and TRBJ2-7; D might be TRBD2 (6 bases). The CDR3 runs 16 residues. Germline V gene data show CDR1 as MNHEY and CDR2 as SVGEGT. Deletions cut 2 bases from V and 4 bases from J, with 18 bases between. DNA of the CDR3: TGTGCCAGCAGTTACCCCCGGCAGGGAGGTACGTACGAGCAGTACTTC. Translation gives CASSYPRQGGTYEQYF.

This chain uses TRBV3-1 (or the pseudogene TRBV3-2) with TRBJ2-2; D unclear. Germline V gene sequence: CDR1 LGHDT, CDR2 YNNKEL (reference sequence). CDR3 length: 17 amino acids. V dropped 4 bases and J dropped 0 bases, with 15 bases sitting between them. CDR3 coding DNA: TGTGCCAGCAGCCTAAAGAGGTGGCTCTCGAACACCGGGGAGCTGTTTTTT. It encodes CASSLKRWLSNTGELFF.

V usage is TRBV7-6 and J usage is TRBJ1-1; D unclear. V lost 1 base and J 5 bases, leaving 23 bases between the germline ends. This CDR3 has 18 residues. The germline V gene encodes CDR1 SGHVS and CDR2 FNYEAQ. The CDR3: CASSLVTLVGGHGTEAFF. The DNA for the CDR3 is TGTGCCAGCAGCTTAGTTACTCTTGTAGGAGGCCATGGGACTGAAGCTTTCTTT.

The rearrangement links TRBV14 to TRBJ1-1; perhaps TRBD1 as D (5 bases). V was clipped by 4 bases and J by 0 bases, with 15 bases between them. The CDR3 length is 16 residues. Germline loops: CDR1 SGHDN, CDR2 FVKESK. DNA of the CDR3: TGTGCCAGCAGCCTCTTCCCGGGACTCGTGAACACTGAAGCTTTCTTT. It encodes CASSLFPGLVNTEAFF. Together with reference TRBV14 and TRBJ1-1, the CDR3 gives the full variable domain: EAGVTQFPSHSVIEKGQTVTLRCDPISGHDNLYWYRRVMGKEIKFLLHFVKESKQDESGMPNNRFLAERTGGTYSTLKVQPAELEDSGVYFCASSLFPGLVNTEAFFGQGTRLTVV.

The rearrangement joins TRBV5-1 to TRBJ2-3, with 7 bases matching TRBD1. V gave up 2 bases and J gave up 3 bases; unmatched junction bases: 6. CDR1 is SGHRS and CDR2 is YFSETQ in the germline V gene. CDR3 length: 15 amino acids. The CDR3, as DNA: TGCGCCAGCAGCTTCGGGACAGCTAGTACAGATACGCAGTATTTT. Protein sequence: CASSFGTASTDTQYF.